A single sample is the source of the 26 T cell receptor beta chains below, sequenced in a study of T cell responses to AZD1222 COVID-19 vaccine. The repertoire was sequenced with immunoSEQ multiplex PCR; TCRdb's copy has only in-frame clones and lacks some. Here the sample spans 120,000 to 150,000 clones, about 90% being singletons. The sequences come from peripheral blood, collected on day 0 of AZD1222 vaccination. Every receptor here comes from an adult in good health.

This clone came up once. CDR3 coding DNA: TGTGCCAGCAGCTGGACCGGGACAGGGGCGGCCGGGGAGCTGTTTTTT. It encodes CASSWTGTGAAGELFF. The chain links TRBV7-3 to TRBJ2-2, with 10 bases lining up with TRBD1. V was clipped by 4 bases and J by 6 bases; unmatched bases: 8. Germline V gene sequence: CDR1 SGHTA, CDR2 FQGTGA. The CDR3 sequence is 16 residues long.

The J gene is TRBJ2-5, the V gene TRBV28; no definite D call. The CDR3 length is 12 residues. V was pared by 6 bases and J by 5 bases, with 10 bases between. Germline CDR1 and CDR2: MDHEN and SYDVKM. Here the CDR3 reads CASSQWPETQYF. CDR3 bases: TGTGCCAGCAGCCAATGGCCGGAGACCCAGTACTTC.

This sequence joins TRBV29-1 and TRBJ2-1, with 11 bases identical to TRBD1. The CDR3 totals 14 residues. V trimming: 3 bases; J trimming: 8 bases; junction bases outside the gene matches: 6. Per the germline V gene, CDR1 is SQVTM and CDR2 is ANQGSEA. CDR3 residues: CSVDFGTGGHEQFF. As DNA, the CDR3 is TGCAGCGTTGATTTCGGGACAGGGGGTCATGAGCAGTTCTTC.

The count of this clone is one. The rearrangement joins TRBV28 to TRBJ2-5, with 8 nucleotides matching TRBD1. The CDR3 is 14 amino acids. CDR1 and CDR2 (germline): MDHEN, SYDVKM. Unmatched junction bases numbered 9, after V lost 5 bases and J lost 7 bases. The DNA of the CDR3 is TGTGCCAGCAGTCCGGGACAGGAATATGGGACCCAGTACTTC. Amino acids: CASSPGQEYGTQYF.

This clone was seen just once. The CDR3 DNA follows: TGTGCCAGCAGCTTAAAAGGGGAAAGCTCCTACAATGAGCAGTTCTTC. Encoded protein: CASSLKGESSYNEQFF. The chain has TRBV7-3 and TRBJ2-1; maybe TRBD1 (5 bases). The CDR3 totals 16 residues. CDR1 SGHTA and CDR2 FQGTGA come from the germline V gene. The germline V and J ends were trimmed by 1 base and 0 bases, with 10 bases remaining between them.

The rearrangement links TRBV28 to TRBJ1-2; D possibly corresponds to TRBD1 (6 bases). The V gene lost 5 bases and the J gene lost 1 base, with 11 bases spanning the gap. The CDR3 length is 14 residues. CDR1 and CDR2 from the germline V gene are MDHEN and SYDVKM. The CDR3 coding sequence is TGTGCCAGCAGTCCCCGGACAGATAACTATGGCTACACCTTC. Encoded protein: CASSPRTDNYGYTF.

The rearrangement links TRBV3-1 (or the pseudogene TRBV3-2) to TRBJ2-1; TRBD2 agrees at 8 bases. Germline V gives CDR1 LGHDT, CDR2 YNNKEL (reference sequence). The CDR3 is 14 amino acids. V lost 6 bases and J lost 3; bases outside the gene matches: 4. The CDR3 nucleotides are TGTGCCAGCAGTAACAGCGGGGGCTACAATGAGCAGTTCTTC. It specifies CASSNSGGYNEQFF.

For this clone: This sample includes further DNA sequences coding for the same CDR3. The chain carries TRBV19 and TRBJ2-6, with 8 bases fitting TRBD1. This CDR3 is built from 17 residues. With V trimmed by 3 bases and J by 1 base, 5 bases remained unmatched. Germline assignment: CDR1 LNHDA and CDR2 SQIVND (reference sequence). CDR3 region: CASSIGQGASGANVLTF. The CDR3 nucleotides read TGTGCCAGTAGTATCGGCCAGGGGGCATCTGGGGCCAACGTCCTGACTTTC.

The chain joins TRBV28 to TRBJ1-1, with TRBD1 as a possible D gene (6 bases). Germline assignment: CDR1 MDHEN and CDR2 SYDVKM. The CDR3 is made up of 17 amino acids. The ends were cut back, 5 bases at V and 0 bases at J, with 19 bases in the middle. The DNA for the CDR3 is TGTGCCAGCAGTGTTATGGGGGGCTATAGGATGAACACTGAAGCTTTCTTT. Translating it yields CASSVMGGYRMNTEAFF.

The chain joins TRBV7-3 to TRBJ1-1; D unclear. Germline-derived CDR1 and CDR2 are SGHTA and FQGTGA. The CDR3 spans 14 residues. V lost 5 bases and J lost 1, with 11 bases in between. CDR3 sequence (DNA): TGTGCCAGCAGCCCGGGCAGATCGAACACTGAAGCTTTCTTT. This translates into CASSPGRSNTEAFF.

The CDR3, as DNA: TGTGCCAGCAGTTCCCCCGGGAAGGCCTACGAGCAGTACTTC. As protein: CASSSPGKAYEQYF. V gene TRBV28 combines with J gene TRBJ2-7, with D perhaps TRBD2 (5 bases). CDR1 and CDR2 (germline): MDHEN, SYDVKM. This CDR3 spans 14 amino acids. Trimming took 4 bases from V and 2 from J, leaving 12 bases between them.

The rearrangement links TRBV6-6 to TRBJ2-7; D remains ambiguous. V was trimmed by 2 bases and J by 3 bases, leaving 14 bases between them. Germline CDR1 reads MNHNY; CDR2 reads SVGAGI (reference sequence). The CDR3 length is 15 residues. CDR3 loop: CASSYGQEPGYEQYF. The CDR3 DNA sequence: TGTGCCAGCAGTTACGGGCAGGAGCCGGGCTACGAGCAGTACTTC.

This chain connects TRBV2 to TRBJ1-1; no definite D call. CDR3 length: 12 amino acids. Deletions cut 10 bases from V and 4 bases from J, with 13 bases between. In germline, CDR1 is SNHLY, CDR2 FYNNEI. In DNA form, the CDR3 reads TGTGCCATACCCCCTGGGAGCACTGAAGCTTTCTTT. Protein: CAIPPGSTEAFF.

The CDR3 loop is CASSSATGGYEQYF. The CDR3 region has the DNA TGCGCCAGCAGCTCAGCGACAGGGGGGTACGAGCAGTACTTC. This chain joins TRBV5-1 and TRBJ2-7; 9 positions agree with TRBD1. J gave up 4 bases and V 3 bases, and 5 bases lay outside the gene matches. The CDR3 is 14 amino acids. CDR1 SGHRS and CDR2 YFSETQ come from the germline V gene.

J is TRBJ1-2 and V is TRBV28; tentative D call: TRBD1 (5 bases). Between the trimmed V and J ends, which lost 1 base and 3 bases, there was a span of 12 bases. Germline assignment: CDR1 MDHEN and CDR2 SYDVKM. The CDR3 totals 15 residues. The CDR3, as DNA: TGTGCCAGCAGTTTATTAACAGGCGGAGACTATGGCTACACCTTC. Residues: CASSLLTGGDYGYTF.

The chain is built from TRBV15 and TRBJ2-1; no clear D gene. CDR3 size: 17 residues. The germline CDR1 and CDR2 sequences are LNHNV and YYDKDF (reference sequence). V dropped 1 base and J dropped 4 bases, with 17 bases sitting between them. The CDR3 nucleotides read TGTGCCACCAGCAGAGGGAGTAATAGTATCGGGTACAATGAGCAGTTCTTC. Its protein product is CATSRGSNSIGYNEQFF. The variable domain in full, completed from reference TRBV15 and TRBJ2-1, reads DAMVIQNPRYQVTQFGKPVTLSCSQTLNHNVMYWYQQKSSQAPKLLFHYYDKDFNNEADTPDNFQSRRPNTSFCFLDIRSPGLGDTAMYLCATSRGSNSIGYNEQFFGPGTRLTVL.

The gene calls are TRBV27 and TRBJ2-7, with TRBD2 matching over 12 bases. The V gene end was trimmed by 5 bases and the J gene end by 2 bases; junction bases not matched to a gene: 7. The V gene's germline CDR1 is MNHEY and CDR2 SMNVEV (reference sequence). This CDR3 spans 16 amino acids. CDR3 sequence: CASSPLAGGSTYEQYF. The DNA of the CDR3 is TGTGCCAGCAGTCCTCTAGCGGGAGGGTCCACCTACGAGCAGTACTTC.

Here the CDR3 DNA reads TGTGCCAGCAGTTGGGTAGAAGTAGGGGTGGACACCATATATTTT. Protein: CASSWVEVGVDTIYF. The chain links TRBV6-5 to TRBJ1-3; a weak D match, TRBD1 (5 bases). The CDR3 has 15 amino acids. The V end lost 4 bases, the J end lost 8 bases, and 18 bases lay between the germline ends. Germline CDR1 is MNHEY and CDR2 is SVGAGI.

The V and J genes are TRBV11-2 and TRBJ2-7, with D unresolved. V lost 7 bases and J lost 2, with 12 bases in between. Germline CDR1 reads SGHAT; CDR2 reads FQNNGV. The CDR3 consists of 13 residues. The CDR3 nucleotides read TGTGCCAGCACCCCCGAACTTACCTACGAGCAGTACTTC. Amino acid sequence: CASTPELTYEQYF.

The chain carries TRBV6-2 or TRBV6-3 and TRBJ2-3, with 11 positions matching TRBD2. This CDR3 contains 15 residues. The junction had 7 bases not matched to a gene; V was cut back by 6 bases and J by 5 bases. Germline V gene sequence: CDR1 MNHEY, CDR2 SVGEGT. CDR3 in DNA: TGTGCCAGCAGCCGACTAGCGGGAATGCGAGATACGCAGTATTTT. Its translation: CASSRLAGMRDTQYF.

The rearrangement uses TRBV5-1 and TRBJ2-1, with 7 bases lining up with TRBD2. The germline V gene has CDR1 SGHRS and CDR2 YFSETQ. CDR3 length: 15 residues. V gave up 2 bases and J gave up 8 bases; unmatched junction bases: 10. In DNA, the CDR3 is TGCGCCAGCAGCTTAACGGTGGGAGGGCCCTATGAGCAGTTCTTC. Its protein is CASSLTVGGPYEQFF.

The V call is TRBV7-2, the J call TRBJ2-3; TRBD2 matches at 9 bases. The CDR3 loop spans 15 amino acids. Per germline, CDR1 SGHTA and CDR2 FQGNSA. Losses at the gene ends were 1 base for V and 3 bases for J; bases not matched to a gene: 2. The CDR3 DNA is TGTGCCAGCAGCTTAGACGCGGGAGGGACAGATACGCAGTATTTT. It is translated as CASSLDAGGTDTQYF.

This chain uses TRBV5-1 with TRBJ1-2; unclear D gene. The germline V gene has CDR1 SGHRS and CDR2 YFSETQ. The CDR3 is 17 amino acids. V dropped 4 bases and J dropped 0 bases, with 19 bases sitting between them. The CDR3 reads CASSEGGVLLSNYGYTF. As DNA, the CDR3 is TGCGCCAGCAGCGAGGGAGGCGTACTCCTGTCTAACTATGGCTACACCTTC.

The genes are TRBV3-1 (or the pseudogene TRBV3-2) and TRBJ1-4; D unclear. CDR3 length: 18 residues. The V gene lost 0 bases and the J gene lost 0 bases, with 14 bases spanning the gap. The germline gives CDR1 LGHDT, CDR2 YNNKEL (reference sequence). The CDR3 protein is CASSQDYSGGATNEKLFF. Here the CDR3 DNA reads TGTGCCAGCAGCCAAGATTATAGTGGCGGTGCAACTAATGAAAAACTGTTTTTT.

This chain uses TRBV9 with TRBJ1-2; no clear D. This CDR3 region has 13 residues. Germline assignment: CDR1 SGDLS and CDR2 YYNGEE. Trimming removed 0 bases at V and 4 bases at J, with 7 bases between. The CDR3: CASSVDGFYGYTF. The CDR3 DNA reads TGTGCCAGCAGCGTAGATGGATTCTATGGCTACACCTTC.

The chain combines TRBV19 with TRBJ1-1, with 7 bases identical to TRBD1. V dropped 4 bases and J dropped 6; count of bases not matched to a gene: 14. This CDR3 has 16 residues. CDR1 and CDR2 (germline): LNHDA, SQIVND (reference sequence). CDR3 in amino acids: CASSTGGWGEGAEAFF. CDR3 in DNA: TGTGCCAGTAGTACAGGGGGATGGGGGGAAGGCGCTGAAGCTTTCTTT. Full variable domain (rest looked up from reference TRBV19 and TRBJ1-1): DGGITQSPKYLFRKEGQNVTLSCEQNLNHDAMYWYRQDPGQGLRLIYYSQIVNDFQKGDIAEGYSVSREKKESFPLTVTSAQKNPTAFYLCASSTGGWGEGAEAFFGQGTRLTVV.